This is a list of T cell receptor beta chains from one sample in a study of shared clonotypes between healthy human individuals. Profiled with immunoSEQ multiplex PCR; TCRdb holds only in-frame clones, not every one. This repertoire shows around 2.1 million clones, approximately 94% found once; its top ten account for about 1.5%. The specimen was naive CD8+ T cells from PBMCs. The receptors were gathered from a man between 18 and 35 years old in good health. Some clones in this sample may be carry-over from other donors' samples. Each CDR3 is given with its conserved first and last residue.

v_call	j_call	cdr3_aa
TRBV2	TRBJ2-2	CASKMSGTTTGELFF
TRBV15	TRBJ2-7	CATSTGGSSYEQYF
TRBV2	TRBJ2-5	CASAEAETQYF
TRBV19	TRBJ1-1	CASSPRDNRGEAFF
TRBV29-1	TRBJ1-2	CSVETLTADYGYTF
TRBV28	TRBJ2-2	CASSLPLNTGELFF
TRBV7-9	TRBJ1-3	CASSPGGSTGNTIYF
TRBV10-3	TRBJ2-7	CASLAGGSSYEQYF
TRBV9	TRBJ2-7	CASSAPGRNEQYF
TRBV27	TRBJ2-3	CASTFLPTRNTDTQYF
TRBV13	TRBJ2-7	CASSLGGTGGSYEQYF
TRBV9	TRBJ2-7	CASSVGQASSYEQYF